These 12 T cell receptor beta chains share one sample of origin, sequenced in a study of blood T cells in healthy people across ages. Alongside a J-beta primer mix, a sample-barcoded 5' primer served in a second PCR lasting 7 to 11 cycles. In TCRdb, the 5' RACE reads were re-called with MiXCR into one record per CDR3 protein. Among about 670,000 distinct CDR3 sequences listed, approximately 40% were seen once. Sequencing was done on a sample of blood. These receptors were obtained from a man at least 80 years old in good health.

The chain is built from TRBV29-1 and TRBJ2-7; no clear D gene. This CDR3 spans 15 amino acids. The germline gives CDR1 SQVTM, CDR2 ANQGSEA. V lost 1 base and J 2 bases, leaving 15 bases between the germline ends. The CDR3 loop is CSVEGLGGSTYEQYF. The CDR3, as DNA: TGCAGCGTTGAAGGGTTGGGCGGATCGACCTACGAGCAGTACTTC.

This clonotype showed up just a few times. The chain is built from TRBV2 and TRBJ2-5, with a possible D match to TRBD1 (6 bases). The germline CDR1 and CDR2 sequences are SNHLY and FYNNEI. Trimming stripped 7 bases from V and 0 bases from J, with 12 bases between. This CDR3 contains 14 residues. DNA of the CDR3: TGTGCCAGCAAGGTAGACAGGTACCAAGAGACCCAGTACTTC. Translating it yields CASKVDRYQETQYF.

This sequence joins TRBV30 and TRBJ2-4; D call uncertain. V lost 1 base to trimming and J lost 0 bases, with 7 bases between them. The CDR3 spans 14 residues. From germline, CDR1 is GTSNPN and CDR2 SVGIG (reference sequence). CDR3 sequence reads: CAWSEQLAKNIQYF. The CDR3 DNA sequence: TGTGCCTGGAGTGAGCAGCTAGCCAAAAACATTCAGTACTTC.

The rearrangement uses TRBV13 and TRBJ2-1; tentatively, D is TRBD1 or TRBD2 (5 bases each). Trimming stripped 5 bases from V and 1 base from J, with 12 bases between. Germline V gene lookup returns CDR1 PRHDT and CDR2 FYEKMQ (reference sequence). The CDR3 contains 15 residues. This CDR3 is CASSNRDGSYNEQFF. As DNA, the CDR3 is TGTGCCAGCAGCAACCGGGACGGATCCTACAATGAGCAGTTCTTC.

This clonotype has more than one count but fewer than ten. The rearrangement links TRBV24-1 to TRBJ1-1; D may be TRBD1 (5 bases). CDR1 and CDR2 from the germline V gene are KGHDR and SFDVKD. CDR3 length equals 19 residues. The V end was cut by 0 bases, the J end by 0 bases, with 19 bases between. The CDR3 region is CATSDLSVGGNKMNTEAFF. CDR3 in DNA: TGTGCCACCAGTGATTTGTCTGTTGGGGGGAATAAAATGAACACTGAAGCTTTCTTT.

This clonotype was counted only a few times. The rearrangement links TRBV10-1 to TRBJ2-5, with D unresolved. The J call may be wrong; the DNA end is better matched by TRBJ2-7. Germline-derived CDR1 and CDR2 are WNHNN and SYGVQD (reference sequence). The CDR3 extends over 14 amino acids. The CDR3 bases are TGCGCCAGCAGTGAGGGCGGCGCCGGGTACGAGCAGTACTTC. The encoded protein is CASSEGGAGYEQYF.

The rearrangement uses TRBV6-2 or TRBV6-3 and TRBJ2-4; tentative D call: TRBD2 (6 bases). This CDR3 region has 13 residues. Trimming left V 6 bases short and J 13 bases short, with 19 bases between. The V gene's germline CDR1 is MNHEY and CDR2 SVGEGT. The CDR3: CASSVGGMGEQYF. CDR3 bases: TGTGCCAGCAGCGTAGGCGGGATGGGGGAGCAGTACTTC.

The chain links TRBV10-3 to TRBJ2-7, with TRBD2 as a possible D gene (6 bases). V was cut by 11 bases and J by 1 base, with 9 bases left in between. In germline, CDR1 is ENHRY, CDR2 SYGVKD. The CDR3 contains 11 residues. The CDR3 loop is CAPGRSYEQYF. The DNA of the CDR3 is TGTGCCCCCGGGAGATCCTACGAGCAGTACTTC.

The table lists this clonotype with many counts. The chain recombines TRBV13 with TRBJ2-3, with D unresolved. The CDR3 covers 13 residues. V dropped 4 bases and J dropped 5 bases, with 10 bases sitting between them. Germline CDR1 is PRHDT and CDR2 is FYEKMQ (reference sequence). The CDR3 protein is CASSSSFGDTQYF. The CDR3 DNA is TGTGCCAGCAGCTCCTCGTTCGGAGATACGCAGTATTTT.

This clonotype was seen at least ten times. The V call is TRBV28, the J call TRBJ2-3, with D possibly matching TRBD1 (5 bases). Between the trimmed V and J ends, which lost 7 bases and 1 base, there was a span of 12 bases. The germline V gene has CDR1 MDHEN and CDR2 SYDVKM. This CDR3 spans 14 amino acids. The CDR3 region is CASIDSFRTDTQYF. Written as DNA, the CDR3 is TGTGCCAGCATTGACAGTTTTCGCACAGATACGCAGTATTTT.

This clonotype was seen only a few times. The V and J genes are TRBV7-2 and TRBJ2-5; 9 nucleotides line up with TRBD2. Germline V CDR1 and CDR2: SGHTA, FQGNSA. The V gene end was trimmed by 4 bases and the J gene end by 2 bases; junction bases not matched to a gene: 11. This CDR3 has 17 residues. Written as DNA, the CDR3 is TGTGCCAGCAGCTCTAGACGGGCGGGGGGGAAACAAGAGACCCAGTACTTC. It specifies CASSSRRAGGKQETQYF.

The chain uses TRBV20-1 and TRBJ2-7; 9 bases map to TRBD1. The J call may be in error: the DNA end matches TRBJ2-4 better. This CDR3 region has 14 residues. The V gene's germline CDR1 is DFQATT and CDR2 SNEGSKA (reference sequence). The CDR3, as DNA: TGCAGTGCTTTACAGGGGGCGGGGGAAAACATTCAGTACTTC. Translating it yields CSALQGAGENIQYF.